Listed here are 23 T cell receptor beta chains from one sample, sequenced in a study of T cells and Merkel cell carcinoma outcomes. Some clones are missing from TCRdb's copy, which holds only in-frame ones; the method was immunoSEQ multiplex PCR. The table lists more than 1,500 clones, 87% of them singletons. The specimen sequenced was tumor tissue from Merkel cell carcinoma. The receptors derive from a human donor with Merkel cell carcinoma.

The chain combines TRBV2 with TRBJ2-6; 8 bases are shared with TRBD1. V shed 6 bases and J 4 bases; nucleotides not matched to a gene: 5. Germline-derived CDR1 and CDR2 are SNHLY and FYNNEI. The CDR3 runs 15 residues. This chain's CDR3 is CASRRTGMGANVLTF. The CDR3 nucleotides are TGTGCCAGCAGAAGGACAGGGATGGGGGCCAACGTCCTGACTTTC.

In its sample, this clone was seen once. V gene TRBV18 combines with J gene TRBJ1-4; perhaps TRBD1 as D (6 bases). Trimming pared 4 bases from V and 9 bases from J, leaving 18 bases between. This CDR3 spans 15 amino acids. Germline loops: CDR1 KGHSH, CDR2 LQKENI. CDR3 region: CASSRTELSAQKLFF. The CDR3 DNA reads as TGTGCCAGCTCACGGACAGAGCTAAGCGCCCAAAAACTGTTTTTT.

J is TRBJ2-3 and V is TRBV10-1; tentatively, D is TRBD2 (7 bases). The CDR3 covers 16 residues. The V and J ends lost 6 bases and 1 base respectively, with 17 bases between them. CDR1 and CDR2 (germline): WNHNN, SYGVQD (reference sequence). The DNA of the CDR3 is TGCGCCAGCAGCCCACTCCGGGGGGCCCGCACAGATACGCAGTATTTT. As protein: CASSPLRGARTDTQYF.

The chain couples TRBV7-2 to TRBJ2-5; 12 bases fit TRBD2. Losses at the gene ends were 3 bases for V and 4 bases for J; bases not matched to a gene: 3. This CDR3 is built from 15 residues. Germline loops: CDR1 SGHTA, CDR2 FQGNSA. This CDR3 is CASSFLAGGVETQYF. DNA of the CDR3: TGTGCCAGCAGCTTTCTAGCGGGGGGGGTAGAGACCCAGTACTTC.

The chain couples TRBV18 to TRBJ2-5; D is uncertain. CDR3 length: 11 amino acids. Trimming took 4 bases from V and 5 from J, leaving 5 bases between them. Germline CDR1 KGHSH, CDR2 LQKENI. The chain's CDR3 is CASSQRETQYF. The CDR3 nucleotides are TGTGCCAGCTCACAAAGGGAGACCCAGTACTTC.

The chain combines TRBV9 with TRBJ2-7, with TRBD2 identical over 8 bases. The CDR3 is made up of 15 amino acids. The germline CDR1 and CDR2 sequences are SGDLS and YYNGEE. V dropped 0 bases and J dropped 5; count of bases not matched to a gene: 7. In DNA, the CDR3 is TGTGCCAGCAGCGTAGGGGGACTAGGAATGAACGAGCAGTACTTC. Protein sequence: CASSVGGLGMNEQYF.

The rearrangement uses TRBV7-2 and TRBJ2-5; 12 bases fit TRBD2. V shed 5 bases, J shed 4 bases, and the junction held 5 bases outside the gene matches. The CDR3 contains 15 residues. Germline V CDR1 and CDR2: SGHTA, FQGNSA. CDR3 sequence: CASSPLAGGVETQYF. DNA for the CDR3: TGTGCCAGCAGCCCACTAGCGGGGGGCGTAGAGACCCAGTACTTC.

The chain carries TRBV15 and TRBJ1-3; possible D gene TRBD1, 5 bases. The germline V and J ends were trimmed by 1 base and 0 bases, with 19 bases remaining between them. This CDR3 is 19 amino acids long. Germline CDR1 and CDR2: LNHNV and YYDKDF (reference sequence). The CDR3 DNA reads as TGTGCCACCAGCAGAGTAGCCGACCGGGACGGATTCTCTGGAAACACCATATATTTT. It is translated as CATSRVADRDGFSGNTIYF.

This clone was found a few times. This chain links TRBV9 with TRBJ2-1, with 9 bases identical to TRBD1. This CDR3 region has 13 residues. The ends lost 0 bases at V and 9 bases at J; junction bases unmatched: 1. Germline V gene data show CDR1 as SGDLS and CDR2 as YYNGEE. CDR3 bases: TGTGCCAGCAGCGTAGGACAGGGGGGTGAGCAGTTCTTC. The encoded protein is CASSVGQGGEQFF. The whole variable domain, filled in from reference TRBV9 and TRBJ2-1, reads DSGVTQTPKHLITATGQRVTLRCSPRSGDLSVYWYQQSLDQGLQFLIQYYNGEERAKGNILERFSAQQFPDLHSELNLSSLELGDSALYFCASSVGQGGEQFFGPGTRLTVL.

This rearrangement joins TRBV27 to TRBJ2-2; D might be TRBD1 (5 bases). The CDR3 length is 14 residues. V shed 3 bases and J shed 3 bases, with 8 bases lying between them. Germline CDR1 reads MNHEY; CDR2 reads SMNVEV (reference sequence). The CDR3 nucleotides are TGTGCCAGCAGTTTTTTGACAGACACCGGGGAGCTGTTTTTT. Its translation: CASSFLTDTGELFF.

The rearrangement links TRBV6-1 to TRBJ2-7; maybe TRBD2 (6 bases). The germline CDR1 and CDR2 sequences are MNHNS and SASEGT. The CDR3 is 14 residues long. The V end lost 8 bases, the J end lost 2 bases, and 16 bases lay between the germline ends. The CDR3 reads CASEGGRTAYEQYF. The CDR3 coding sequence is TGTGCCAGCGAAGGAGGGCGGACCGCCTACGAGCAGTACTTC.

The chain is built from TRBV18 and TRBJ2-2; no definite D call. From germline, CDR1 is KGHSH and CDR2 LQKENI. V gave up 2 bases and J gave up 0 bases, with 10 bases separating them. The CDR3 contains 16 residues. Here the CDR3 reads CASSPVAGPNTGELFF. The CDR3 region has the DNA TGTGCCAGCTCACCAGTAGCAGGTCCGAACACCGGGGAGCTGTTTTTT.

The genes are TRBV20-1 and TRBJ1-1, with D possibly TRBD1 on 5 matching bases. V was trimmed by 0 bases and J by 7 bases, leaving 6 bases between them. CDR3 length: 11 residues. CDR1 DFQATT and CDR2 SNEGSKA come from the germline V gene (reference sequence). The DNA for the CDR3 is TGCAGTGCTAGAGATCAGGGTGAAGCTTTCTTT. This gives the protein CSARDQGEAFF.

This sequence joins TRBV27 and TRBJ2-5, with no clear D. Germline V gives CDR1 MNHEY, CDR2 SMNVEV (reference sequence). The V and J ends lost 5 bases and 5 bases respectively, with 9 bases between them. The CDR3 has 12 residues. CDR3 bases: TGTGCCAGCAGTCCGTCCGGGGAGACCCAGTACTTC. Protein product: CASSPSGETQYF.

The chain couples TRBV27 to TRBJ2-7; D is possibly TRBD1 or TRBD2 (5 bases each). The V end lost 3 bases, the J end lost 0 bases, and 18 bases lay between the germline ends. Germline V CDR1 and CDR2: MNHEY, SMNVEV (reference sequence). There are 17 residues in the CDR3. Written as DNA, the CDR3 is TGTGCCAGCAGTTTTACGACGGCTAGCAGGGACTCCTACGAGCAGTACTTC. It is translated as CASSFTTASRDSYEQYF.

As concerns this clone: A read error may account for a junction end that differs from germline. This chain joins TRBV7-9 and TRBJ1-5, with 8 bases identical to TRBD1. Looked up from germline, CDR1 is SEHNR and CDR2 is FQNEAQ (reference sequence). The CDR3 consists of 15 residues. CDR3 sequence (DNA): TGTGCCAGCAGCTTAGCGGGGACAGGCAATCAGCTCCAGCATTTT. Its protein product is CASSLAGTGNQLQHF.

The CDR3 reads CASSKGLAGNTQYF. DNA of the CDR3: TGTGCCAGTAGTAAGGGACTAGCGGGGAATACGCAGTATTTT. The chain joins TRBV19 to TRBJ2-3; 13 nucleotides align to TRBD2. CDR1 LNHDA and CDR2 SQIVND come from the germline V gene (reference sequence). Trimming took 4 bases from V and 7 from J; bases not matched to a gene: 2. CDR3 length: 14 residues. Full variable domain (remainder filled in from reference TRBV19 and TRBJ2-3): DGGITQSPKYLFRKEGQNVTLSCEQNLNHDAMYWYRQDPGQGLRLIYYSQIVNDFQKGDIAEGYSVSREKKESFPLTVTSAQKNPTAFYLCASSKGLAGNTQYFGPGTRLTVL.

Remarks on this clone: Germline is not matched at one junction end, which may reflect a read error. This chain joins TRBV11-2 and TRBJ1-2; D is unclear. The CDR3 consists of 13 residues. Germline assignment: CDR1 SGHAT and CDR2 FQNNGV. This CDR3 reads CVSSSGLYEGYTF. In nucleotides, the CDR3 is TGTGTCAGCAGCTCTGGACTCTACGAAGGCTACACCTTC.

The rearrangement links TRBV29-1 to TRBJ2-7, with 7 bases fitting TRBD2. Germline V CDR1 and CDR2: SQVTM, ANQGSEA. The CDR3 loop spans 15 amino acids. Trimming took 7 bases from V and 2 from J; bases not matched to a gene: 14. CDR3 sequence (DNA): TGCAGCGGCCGTGGGGGAACGGGGGGACCCTACGAGCAGTACTTC. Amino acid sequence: CSGRGGTGGPYEQYF.

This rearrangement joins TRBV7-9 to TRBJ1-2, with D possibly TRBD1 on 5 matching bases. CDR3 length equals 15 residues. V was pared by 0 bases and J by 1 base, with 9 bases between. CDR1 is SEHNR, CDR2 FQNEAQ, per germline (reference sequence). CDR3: CASSLAAGNNYGYTF. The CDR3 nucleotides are TGTGCCAGCAGCTTAGCAGCAGGGAATAACTATGGCTACACCTTC.

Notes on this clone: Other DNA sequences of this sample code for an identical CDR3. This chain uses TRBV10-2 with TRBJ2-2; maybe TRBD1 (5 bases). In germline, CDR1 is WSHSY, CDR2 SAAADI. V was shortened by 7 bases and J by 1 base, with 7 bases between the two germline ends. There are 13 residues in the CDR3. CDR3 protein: CASTGQNTGELFF. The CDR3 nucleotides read TGCGCCAGCACCGGACAGAACACCGGGGAGCTGTTTTTT.

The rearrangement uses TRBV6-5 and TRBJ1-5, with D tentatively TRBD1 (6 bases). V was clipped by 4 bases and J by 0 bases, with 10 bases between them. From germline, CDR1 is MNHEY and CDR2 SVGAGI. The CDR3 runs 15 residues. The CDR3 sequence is CASSSGQNSNQPQHF. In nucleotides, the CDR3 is TGTGCCAGCAGTTCTGGACAGAATAGCAATCAGCCCCAGCATTTT.

CDR3 residues: CASSPGGLAGGPEYNEQFF. DNA for the CDR3: TGTGCCAGCAGCCCAGGGGGACTAGCGGGGGGGCCGGAATACAATGAGCAGTTCTTC. The J gene is TRBJ2-1, the V gene TRBV7-9; TRBD2 matches at 16 bases. Germline-derived CDR1 and CDR2 are SEHNR and FQNEAQ (reference sequence). The CDR3 has 19 residues. The V segment lost 5 bases and the J segment 4 bases; nucleotides outside the gene matches: 11.